This TCR beta chain was recovered during a study of a mutant IDH1 vaccine in newly diagnosed glioma. Across the whole study: Patients, over weeks 1, 3, 5, 7, 11, 15, 19 and 23, received a total of eight vaccinations. Once 4-6 weeks had passed after radiotherapy alone, vaccination started, or it started with temozolomide cycles. Most patients had radiochemotherapy with temozolomide before enrollment; others had one alone. Of the patients given treatment, approximately 62% were male and 37.5% were female, and a mean age of around 38 years was recorded.

V was shortened by 4 bases and J by 6 bases, with 19 bases between the two germline ends. Germline CDR1 reads LNHDA; CDR2 reads SQIVND (reference sequence). The CDR3 spans 15 residues. Noted time point: week 23, last vaccination. Each dose delivered 300 ug of mutant IDH1 20-mer peptide subcutaneously with imiquimod. TCRdb keeps only in-frame clones here, not all; method: immunoSEQ multiplex PCR. The sample contains under 70,000 clones, around 82% of which appear only once. Comment on this clone: Its antigen is as yet unknown.

The specimen comprised PBMCs, sampled from a glioma patient whose treatment included an IDH1 peptide vaccine. The chain joins TRBV19 to TRBJ2-7; possibly TRBD2 for D (6 bases). The sequence was collected from a man in his late teens or twenties with glioma. The CDR3 coding sequence is TGTGCCAGTAGTACGGTGAGTCGGGGGACCAGCGAGCAGTACTTC. This encodes CASSTVSRGTSEQYF.